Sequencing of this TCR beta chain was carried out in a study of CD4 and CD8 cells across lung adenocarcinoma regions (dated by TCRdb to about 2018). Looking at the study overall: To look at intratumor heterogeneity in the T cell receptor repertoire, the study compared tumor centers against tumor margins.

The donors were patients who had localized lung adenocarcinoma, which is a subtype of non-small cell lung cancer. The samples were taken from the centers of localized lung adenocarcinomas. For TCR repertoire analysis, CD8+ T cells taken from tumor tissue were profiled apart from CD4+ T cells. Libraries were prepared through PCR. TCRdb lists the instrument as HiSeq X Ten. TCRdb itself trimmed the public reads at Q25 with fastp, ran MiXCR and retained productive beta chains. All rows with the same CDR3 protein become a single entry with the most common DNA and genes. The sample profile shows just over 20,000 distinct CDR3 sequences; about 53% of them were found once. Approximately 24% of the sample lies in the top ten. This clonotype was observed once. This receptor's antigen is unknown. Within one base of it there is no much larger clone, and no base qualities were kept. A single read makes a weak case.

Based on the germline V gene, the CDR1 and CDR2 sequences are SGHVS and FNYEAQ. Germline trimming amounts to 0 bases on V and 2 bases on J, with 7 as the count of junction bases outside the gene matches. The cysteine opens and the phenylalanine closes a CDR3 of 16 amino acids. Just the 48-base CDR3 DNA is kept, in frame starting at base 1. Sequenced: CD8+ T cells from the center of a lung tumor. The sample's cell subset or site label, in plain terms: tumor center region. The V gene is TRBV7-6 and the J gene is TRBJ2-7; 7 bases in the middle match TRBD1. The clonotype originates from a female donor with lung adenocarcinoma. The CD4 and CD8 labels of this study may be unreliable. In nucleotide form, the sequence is TGTGCCAGCAGCTTAGCGCCTGGGGACAGCACCTACGAGCAGTACTTC. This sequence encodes CASSLAPGDSTYEQYF.